This TCR beta chain was profiled in a study of blood T cell repertoires in COVID-19. Overall study: Spain, Italy and the United States supplied samples that represented acute and convalescent COVID-19. In each case, the material was cDNA or gDNA derived from T cells, B-cell-depleted T cells, or PBMCs.

The V end was cut by 2 bases, the J end by 7 bases, with 9 bases between. The CDR3 is 13 amino acids. CDR1 is MGHRA and CDR2 is YSYEKL in the germline V gene. Per the study methods: Nucleated cell number was recorded as an estimate derived from reference gene primer amplification. Clones were read by immunoSEQ multiplex PCR, and TCRdb kept only the in-frame ones, dropping some. V, J and clone size are those of that table, while D and trimming were read from the DNA. The sample records 280,000 or so clones, around 85% being singletons. This receptor was obtained from a woman aged 25 to 45 who had recovered from COVID-19. The J gene is TRBJ1-5, the V gene TRBV4-1; no reliable D call. The material sequenced was peripheral blood. CDR3 region: CASSQSERQPQHF. CDR3 nucleotides: TGCGCCAGCAGCCAAAGCGAGAGGCAGCCCCAGCATTTT.